Below are 20 T cell receptor beta chains sequenced from a single sample in a study of blood T cell repertoires in COVID-19. Method: immunoSEQ multiplex PCR; TCRdb's copy keeps in-frame clones and lacks some. The table has a few hundred thousand clones, 82% seen once; the top ten hold around 3.2%. The sequencing input was peripheral blood. The receptor set was obtained from a woman between 18 and 30 years old with acute or convalescent COVID-19.

The CDR3 loop is CASSTDRVIRYGYTF. The CDR3 DNA sequence: TGTGCCAGTAGTACGGACAGGGTAATCCGTTATGGCTACACCTTC. This chain connects TRBV19 to TRBJ1-2; 8 bases map to TRBD1. The germline V gene has CDR1 LNHDA and CDR2 SQIVND (reference sequence). V was clipped by 4 bases and J by 5 bases; unmatched bases: 9. The CDR3 extends over 15 amino acids. The full variable domain, completed using reference TRBV19 and TRBJ1-2, is DGGITQSPKYLFRKEGQNVTLSCEQNLNHDAMYWYRQDPGQGLRLIYYSQIVNDFQKGDIAEGYSVSREKKESFPLTVTSAQKNPTAFYLCASSTDRVIRYGYTFGSGTRLTVV.

The sample holds one count of this clone. The chain has TRBV5-1 and TRBJ2-1; 7 nucleotides line up with TRBD2. There are 15 residues in the CDR3. Germline V gene data show CDR1 as SGHRS and CDR2 as YFSETQ. V lost 0 bases and J lost 5; bases outside the gene matches: 5. The CDR3 reads CASSLGASGDNEQFF. CDR3 in DNA: TGCGCCAGCAGCTTGGGGGCTAGCGGAGACAATGAGCAGTTCTTC.

The chain recombines TRBV28 with TRBJ1-2; the D gene is possibly TRBD1 (6 bases). V was pared by 5 bases and J by 2 bases, with 12 bases between. The CDR3 is 14 residues long. The germline V gene has CDR1 MDHEN and CDR2 SYDVKM. Written as DNA, the CDR3 is TGTGCCAGCAGTCTCCCGGACAGAAACTATGGCTACACCTTC. The encoded protein is CASSLPDRNYGYTF.

CDR3 in amino acids: CASSPRGTEAFF. The CDR3 DNA is TGTGCCAGCAGCCCCAGGGGCACTGAAGCTTTCTTT. This rearrangement joins TRBV11-2 to TRBJ1-1; the D gene is possibly TRBD1 (6 bases). Trimming removed 5 bases from V and 4 bases from J, with 8 bases in between. The CDR3 totals 12 residues. Germline values: CDR1 SGHAT, CDR2 FQNNGV.

There are a few counts of this clone. V and J are TRBV27 and TRBJ1-4; 8 bases map to TRBD1. In germline, CDR1 is MNHEY, CDR2 SMNVEV (reference sequence). This CDR3 spans 14 amino acids. With V trimmed by 5 bases and J by 7 bases, 6 bases remained unmatched. CDR3 residues: CASSPGGAGEKLFF. CDR3 sequence (DNA): TGTGCCAGCAGTCCAGGGGGCGCGGGTGAAAAACTGTTTTTT.

The rearrangement uses TRBV6-5 and TRBJ2-7, with TRBD1 matching over 9 bases. The CDR3 length is 14 residues. The V gene's germline CDR1 is MNHEY and CDR2 SVGAGI. J lost 4 bases, V lost 6 bases, and 7 bases had no gene match. The DNA of the CDR3 is TGTGCCAGCAGACACGGACAGGGGAAATACGAGCAGTACTTC. Protein sequence: CASRHGQGKYEQYF.

This clone was counted once. V gene TRBV21-1 combines with J gene TRBJ2-7; the table's TRBD1 call for D was not verified on the DNA. TRBV21-1 is shown as a pseudogene. The CDR3 contains 14 residues. This CDR3 reads CASSQGESWDEQYF. CDR3 coding DNA: TGTGCCAGCTCCCAAGGGGAATCTTGGGACGAGCAGTACTTC.

The chain is built from TRBV3-1 (or the pseudogene TRBV3-2) and TRBJ2-7, with D possibly matching TRBD2 (5 bases). V was trimmed by 1 base and J by 2 bases, leaving 21 bases between them. Per the germline V gene, CDR1 is LGHDT and CDR2 is YNNKEL (reference sequence). The CDR3 extends over 18 amino acids. The CDR3 sequence: CASSQGGVGGRAPYEQYF. CDR3 coding DNA: TGTGCCAGCAGCCAAGGTGGGGTTGGTGGGAGAGCCCCCTACGAGCAGTACTTC.

This chain uses TRBV19 with TRBJ1-1; 7 bases are shared with TRBD1. Germline lookup yields CDR1 LNHDA and CDR2 SQIVND (reference sequence). CDR3 length: 18 residues. Germline trimming cut 0 bases from V and 2 bases from J; bases unmatched to any gene: 12. CDR3 residues: CASSIDRNRGGGNTEAFF. CDR3 sequence (DNA): TGTGCCAGTAGTATAGATCGGAACAGGGGAGGAGGCAACACTGAAGCTTTCTTT.

The chain carries TRBV5-1 and TRBJ2-7; tentative D call: TRBD2 (6 bases). Germline V gives CDR1 SGHRS, CDR2 YFSETQ. There are 15 residues in the CDR3. Trimming stripped 2 bases from V and 0 bases from J, with 12 bases between. CDR3: CASSFNGGSSYEQYF. The CDR3 DNA follows: TGCGCCAGCAGCTTTAACGGGGGAAGCTCCTACGAGCAGTACTTC.

The rearrangement links TRBV28 to TRBJ2-7, with 10 bases aligning to TRBD2. Per the germline V gene, CDR1 is MDHEN and CDR2 is SYDVKM. With V trimmed by 1 base and J by 6 bases, 12 bases remained unmatched. There are 17 residues in the CDR3. CDR3 amino acids: CASSLLLAGARRGEQYF. The CDR3 bases are TGTGCCAGCAGTTTATTGCTAGCGGGAGCCCGAAGGGGCGAGCAGTACTTC. The entire variable domain, with the rest obtained from reference TRBV28 and TRBJ2-7, is as follows: DVKVTQSSRYLVKRTGEKVFLECVQDMDHENMFWYRQDPGLGLRLIYFSYDVKMKEKGDIPEGYSVSREKKERFSLILESASTNQTSMYLCASSLLLAGARRGEQYFGPGTRLTVT.

The chain is built from TRBV5-1 and TRBJ2-7; TRBD2 is a possible D gene (6 bases). Trimming shortened V by 2 bases and J by 3 bases, and 15 bases separated the two germline ends. The CDR3 loop spans 15 amino acids. CDR1 and CDR2 (germline): SGHRS, YFSETQ. Here the CDR3 reads CASSLLGGALYEQYF. The DNA of the CDR3 is TGCGCCAGCAGCTTACTCGGGGGAGCACTCTACGAGCAGTACTTC.

The chain is built from TRBV5-6 and TRBJ2-1; D is uncertain. Germline V lookup: CDR1 SGHDT, CDR2 YYEEEE. Trimming removed 2 bases at V and 2 bases at J, with 11 bases between. This CDR3 contains 15 residues. Written as DNA, the CDR3 is TGTGCCAGCAGCTTTGACTCACTACCCTACAATGAGCAGTTCTTC. The encoded protein is CASSFDSLPYNEQFF.

The chain couples TRBV30 to TRBJ1-1; TRBD1 is a possible D gene (5 bases). The CDR3 totals 15 residues. CDR1 is GTSNPN, CDR2 SVGIG, per germline (reference sequence). With 5 bases removed from V and 6 bases from J, the gap between germline ends came to 22 bases. In DNA, the CDR3 is TGTGCCTGGCCGGAACCCAACAGGCTGTCTGCTGAAGCTTTCTTT. This translates into CAWPEPNRLSAEAFF.

This chain connects TRBV27 to TRBJ2-7; D might be TRBD1 (5 bases). The CDR3 length is 14 residues. The germline gives CDR1 MNHEY, CDR2 SMNVEV (reference sequence). The V end lost 10 bases, the J end lost 0 bases, and 16 bases lay between the germline ends. CDR3 region: CAIKETANSYEQYF. Written as DNA, the CDR3 is TGTGCCATTAAGGAGACAGCCAACTCCTACGAGCAGTACTTC.

This clone has just one count. V and J are TRBV5-5 and TRBJ2-6; perhaps TRBD1 as D (5 bases). Trimming shortened V by 0 bases and J by 2 bases, and 9 bases separated the two germline ends. CDR1 SGHKS and CDR2 YYEKEE come from the germline V gene (reference sequence). CDR3 length: 16 amino acids. This chain's CDR3 is CASSLVEGAGANVLTF. The DNA for the CDR3 is TGTGCCAGCAGCTTGGTAGAAGGGGCTGGGGCCAACGTCCTGACTTTC.

This clone was found a few times. The chain recombines TRBV29-1 with TRBJ2-1, with D maybe TRBD1 (5 bases). CDR3 length equals 16 residues. Per the germline V gene, CDR1 is SQVTM and CDR2 is ANQGSEA. V was shortened by 4 bases and J by 5 bases, with 21 bases between the two germline ends. CDR3 nucleotides: TGCAGCGTTGCTCGCTCGCTAGGGGTCCCAGACAATGAGCAGTTCTTC. Translation: CSVARSLGVPDNEQFF.

V and J are TRBV28 and TRBJ2-7, with 7 bases identical to TRBD2. Trimming cost V 9 bases and J 2 bases; bases outside gene matches: 7. The CDR3 covers 13 residues. From germline, CDR1 is MDHEN and CDR2 SYDVKM. CDR3 DNA: TGTGCCAGTGAGGACGGGGGGACCTACGAGCAGTACTTC. Its translation: CASEDGGTYEQYF.

The chain uses TRBV2 and TRBJ1-6, with D possibly matching TRBD1 (6 bases). Trimming shortened V by 4 bases and J by 3 bases, and 10 bases separated the two germline ends. The CDR3 has 15 amino acids. The germline V gene encodes CDR1 SNHLY and CDR2 FYNNEI. The CDR3: CASSVTGNYNSPLHF. In DNA form, the CDR3 reads TGTGCCAGCAGTGTGACAGGCAACTATAATTCACCCCTCCACTTT.

The V and J genes are TRBV7-9 and TRBJ2-3, with TRBD2 as a possible D gene (6 bases). Germline V gene data show CDR1 as SEHNR and CDR2 as FQNEAQ (reference sequence). Trimming shortened V by 7 bases and J by 3 bases, and 14 bases separated the two germline ends. The CDR3 consists of 14 residues. CDR3 residues: CASILGGWTDTQYF. In DNA, the CDR3 is TGTGCCAGCATCCTTGGGGGGTGGACAGATACGCAGTATTTT.